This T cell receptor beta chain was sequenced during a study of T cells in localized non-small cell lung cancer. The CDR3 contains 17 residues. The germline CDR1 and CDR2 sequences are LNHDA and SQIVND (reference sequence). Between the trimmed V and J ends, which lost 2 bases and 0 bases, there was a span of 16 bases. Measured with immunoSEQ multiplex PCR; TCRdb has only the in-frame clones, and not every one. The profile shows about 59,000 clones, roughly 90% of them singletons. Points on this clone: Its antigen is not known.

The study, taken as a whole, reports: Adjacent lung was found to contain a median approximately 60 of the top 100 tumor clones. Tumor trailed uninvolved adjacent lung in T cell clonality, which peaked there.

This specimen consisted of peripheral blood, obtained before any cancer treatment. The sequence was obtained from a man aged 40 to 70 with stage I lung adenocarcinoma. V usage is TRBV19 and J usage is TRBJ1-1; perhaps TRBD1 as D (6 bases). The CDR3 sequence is CASSIQDRYKLNTEAFF. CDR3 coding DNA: TGTGCCAGTAGTATACAGGACAGATACAAATTGAACACTGAAGCTTTCTTT.